This T cell receptor beta chain was captured in a study of T cells in Graves' hyperthyroidism and ophthalmopathy. Study-wide findings and caveats: Expanded thyroid clonotypes (above 0.001) were mostly also found in blood.

Using RNA transcripts as the source, TCR beta CDR3 regions were amplified. An initial round of RT-PCR targeting the TCR CDR3 relied on the HTBI primer set. MiXCR, applied by TCRdb to the multiplex PCR reads, yields one record per CDR3 protein. The data contain over 500,000 distinct CDR3 sequences, roughly 16% of them singletons. V was pared by 1 base and J by 5 bases, with 15 bases between. CDR1 and CDR2 from the germline V gene are DFQATT and SNEGSKA (reference sequence). The CDR3 sequence is 15 residues long. This clonotype showed up many times. The antigen is undetermined. Ophthalmopathy cases met thresholds of Clinical Activity Score at least 3, NOSPECS grade at least 4 and duration under 3 months.

Sequencing was done on a sample of blood. This TCR was recovered from a woman in her 30s with Graves' ophthalmopathy. This chain connects TRBV20-1 to TRBJ2-1, with D maybe TRBD1 (5 bases). CDR3 in DNA: TGCAGTGCTAGAGTTATCCCGACAGCAAACAATGAGCAGTTCTTC. Protein product: CSARVIPTANNEQFF.